This T cell receptor (beta chain) derives from a study of blood T cell repertoires in COVID-19. Data came from immunoSEQ multiplex PCR; TCRdb stores just in-frame clones and leaves some out. The table has more than 350,000 clones, around 87% seen once; the top ten hold more than 9%. This clone was picked up one time. V lost 5 bases to trimming and J lost 8 bases, with 22 bases between them. Germline V gene data show CDR1 as LNHDA and CDR2 as SQIVND (reference sequence). The CDR3 is 16 amino acids. J is TRBJ1-3 and V is TRBV19, with D possibly being TRBD1 (6 bases). The sequenced material came from peripheral blood. The sequence was collected from a young woman with COVID-19, enrolled during active disease. The CDR3 sequence is CASSAPGQTRGHTIYF. CDR3 nucleotides: TGTGCCAGTAGTGCCCCCGGACAGACCAGGGGACACACCATATATTTT.